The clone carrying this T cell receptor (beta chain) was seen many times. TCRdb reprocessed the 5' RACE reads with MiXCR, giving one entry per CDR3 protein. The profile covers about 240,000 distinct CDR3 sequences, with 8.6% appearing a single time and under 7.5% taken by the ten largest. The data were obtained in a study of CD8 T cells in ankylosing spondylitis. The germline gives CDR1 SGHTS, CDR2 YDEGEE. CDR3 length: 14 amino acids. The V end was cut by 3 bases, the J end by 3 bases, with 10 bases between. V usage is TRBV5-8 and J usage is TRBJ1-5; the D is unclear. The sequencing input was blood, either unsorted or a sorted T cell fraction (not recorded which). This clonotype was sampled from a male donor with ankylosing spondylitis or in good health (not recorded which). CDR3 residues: CASSSSGNNQPQHF. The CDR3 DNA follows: TGTGCCAGCAGCTCTTCGGGAAACAATCAGCCCCAGCATTTT.